A selection of T cell receptor beta chains follows, all from one sample in a study of T cells in Graves' hyperthyroidism and ophthalmopathy. MiXCR was run by TCRdb on the multiplex PCR reads, yielding one entry per CDR3 protein. The table lists about 400,000 distinct CDR3 sequences, 15% of them singletons. Sequenced input: blood. The receptor source for this set is a woman in her twenties or thirties with Graves' hyperthyroidism. The CDR3 runs from the conserved cysteine through the conserved F or W. Fields, in order: CDR3 length, V gene, CDR3 protein.

length: 15; V: TRBV4-1; CDR3: CASSRNRDSVYEAHF
length: 16; V: TRBV4-1; CDR3: CASSQGRGGRDYGYTF
length: 15; V: TRBV19; CDR3: CASSGRGGRNTEAFF
length: 14; V: TRBV30; CDR3: CAWTVGRSNQPQHF
length: 18; V: TRBV6-1; CDR3: CATSRGGRVAPTYNEQFF
length: 14; V: TRBV2; CDR3: CARSSGVGNYGYTF
length: 14; V: TRBV30; CDR3: CAWRLAGATGELFF
length: 14; V: TRBV5-1; CDR3: CASSDGTGGDTQYF
length: 15; V: TRBV4-1; CDR3: CASSQEGQLAYEQYF
length: 12; V: TRBV12-3/TRBV12-4; CDR3: CASRGVKNTIYF
length: 13; V: TRBV29-1; CDR3: CSVNEGTNYGYTF
length: 13; V: TRBV15; CDR3: CTTSRVSNQPQHF
length: 15; V: TRBV5-1; CDR3: CASSVKTGVNTEAFF
length: 14; V: TRBV7-9; CDR3: CATVAGGRTGELFF
length: 14; V: TRBV18; CDR3: CASSIRQGGTEAFF
length: 14; V: TRBV12-3/TRBV12-4; CDR3: CASSLGGVPGELFF
length: 12; V: TRBV24-1; CDR3: CATSSGANVLTF
length: 14; V: TRBV18; CDR3: CASSLTRGTDTQYF
length: 18; V: TRBV18; CDR3: CASSPASLSHWGTGELFF
length: 14; V: TRBV20-1; CDR3: CSVLGGLNTGELFF
length: 17; V: TRBV6-1; CDR3: CASSEFGLSEPSYEQYF
length: 15; V: TRBV7-2; CDR3: CASSFSGNGFNEQFF
length: 17; V: TRBV7-9; CDR3: CASSRVTGTSGRDTQYF
length: 16; V: TRBV9; CDR3: CASSANRGLRTDTQYF
length: 13; V: TRBV27; CDR3: CASSFTLNTEAFF
length: 14; V: TRBV3-1; CDR3: CASSPTSGRVTQYF
length: 16; V: TRBV19; CDR3: CASSPEPGTLNTEAFF
length: 17; V: TRBV4-1; CDR3: CASSQIQGALTYNEQYF
length: 15; V: TRBV27; CDR3: CASSFGQGAGYEQYF
length: 11; V: TRBV14; CDR3: CASSQIDTQYF
length: 16; V: TRBV12-3/TRBV12-4; CDR3: CASSPSRAGAYNEQFF
length: 13; V: TRBV24-1; CDR3: CATSDFGVPEQFF
length: 16; V: TRBV27; CDR3: CASSLNGGVGANVLTF
length: 15; V: TRBV30; CDR3: CALTVPGGATYEQYF
length: 12; V: TRBV29-1; CDR3: CSVEISWNEQFF
length: 15; V: TRBV20-1; CDR3: CSAPRDGETYNEQFF
length: 13; V: TRBV9; CDR3: CASGSNGKNIQYF
length: 16; V: TRBV19; CDR3: CASTDSTQGYTGELFF
length: 15; V: TRBV7-8; CDR3: CASSRAGEYNSPLHF
length: 14; V: TRBV7-7; CDR3: CASSFRDSNEKLFF
length: 16; V: TRBV7-9; CDR3: CASSLAGVPMNTEAFF
length: 13; V: TRBV20-1; CDR3: CSARSQPYNEQFF
length: 12; V: TRBV3-1; CDR3: CASSLTPNEQFF
length: 16; V: TRBV6-1; CDR3: CATRRADIAGYEKLFF
length: 17; V: TRBV5-6; CDR3: CASSLASDGVYTGELFF
length: 14; V: TRBV29-1; CDR3: CSVEASGANEKLFF
length: 13; V: TRBV29-1; CDR3: CSVAVGSGETQYF
length: 17; V: TRBV11-2; CDR3: CASSLNPGTPLGNTIYF
length: 16; V: TRBV6-1; CDR3: CASSPGGQGANQPQHF
length: 12; V: TRBV5-5; CDR3: CASSSPPDTQYF
length: 15; V: TRBV18; CDR3: CASSLDTGGIYEQYF
length: 14; V: TRBV12-3/TRBV12-4; CDR3: CASSTTTGQGGYTF
length: 14; V: TRBV3-1; CDR3: CASSHTGGGTEAFF
length: 13; V: TRBV28; CDR3: CAGCDRGYNEQFF
length: 16; V: TRBV15; CDR3: CATSRDLSGGSGELFF
length: 18; V: TRBV5-1; CDR3: CASSLGLAGEFFGNEQFF